The present T cell receptor beta chain was sequenced within a study of vaccination and CD4 T cells after COVID-19 (dated by TCRdb to between 2021 and 2024). With regard to the full study: Every convalescent patient had a positive nasal swab PCR test for SARS-CoV-2, with mild disease in 8 to 10 patients and severe disease in one. In 10 COVID-19 convalescent patients and several infection-naive healthy vaccine recipients, the spike-specific CD4+ TCR repertoire before mRNA vaccination was compared with the repertoire after mRNA vaccination. In the convalescent cohort there were six males and four females, among whom were two Hispanic individuals, seven Caucasians, two Asians and one multiracial person. Each participant got two doses of either the Pfizer-BioNTech BNT162b2 vaccine (n=8) or the Moderna mRNA-1273 vaccine (n=2). Three convalescent patients gave samples both early after vaccination (day 14) and late after vaccination (days 161 to 241). Post-vaccine blood samples were taken a median of around 77 days after the second vaccine dose, with a range of 14 to 241 days. Culture stimuli were overlapping spike peptide pools from SARS-CoV-2 and from the common cold coronaviruses HCoV-NL63, HCoV-OC43 and HCoV-229E. As controls, cultures received a CEFX viral epitope pool (the positive control), an HIV-1 Nef peptide pool (the negative control), or no peptide at all. Post-COVID blood samples were collected from convalescent patients a median of about 92 days after diagnosis, with a range of about 35 to 161 days. Beyond this particular receptor, the publication reports: The median count of SARS-CoV-2-reactive clonotypes went up from about 23 after infection to more than 30 after vaccination, although the change was not significant. In convalescent patients, a median roughly 86% of post-vaccine SARS-CoV-2-reactive clones were detected only after vaccination, suggesting vaccine-specific priming. Relatively few convalescent patients were included in the study, and early timepoints after natural infection were not analyzed. Of the vaccine-specific clones found in convalescent patients, nearly all (304 of 307) were mono-reactive for SARS-CoV-2 spike instead of being cross-reactive with common cold coronaviruses.

The receptor library was made with PCR. TCR sequencing of DNA from cultured CD4+ T cells used the Oncomine TCR Beta short-read assay at the Johns Hopkins FTIC core. Genomic DNA was extracted from the cultured CD4+ T cells with the QIAamp micro DNA kit. Oncomine TCR Beta libraries from cultured CD4+ T cells were pooled using unique dual indexes and sequenced on an Illumina iSeq 100. As for the authors' bioinformatics: Non-productive sequences were removed, and CDR3s that did not start with C, did not end with F or W, or were shorter than 7 amino acids were discarded. The MANAFEST web application identified antigen-specific clonotypes by comparing peptide-stimulated wells against reference wells and other culture wells. Positive clones required FDR below 0.05, an odds ratio above 5, and productive frequency above 0.1% in at least two of three replicate wells. A clonotype was classed as cross-reactive if the clonotype showed significant expansion both in SARS-CoV-2 spike wells and in at least one common cold coronavirus spike condition. Levenshtein distances (stringdist) and unrooted phylogenetic trees (ape) in R version 3.6.1 were used to assess CDR3 homology. TCRdb handled the public reads itself, with Q25 trimming in fastp and clone calling in MiXCR, and kept productive beta chains. Under each unique CDR3 protein, matching rows form one entry showing the most common genes and DNA. The V and J calls shown here were made by TCRdb, not taken from the authors' results. For this sample there are 20,000 to 25,000 distinct CDR3 sequences; less than 35% appear just once. The ten largest make up around 8.6% of the sample.

Sample time point, as interpreted from the label and publication: late sampling 161 to 241 days after vaccination in three convalescent patients. The sample's treatment or condition label, decoded: approximately 11-day PBMC culture with coronavirus spike peptide pools or control peptides (ViraFEST assay). To expand antigen-specific T cells with peptide pools and then pick out the expanded clonotypes through TCR sequencing, the study relied on the ViraFEST assay. The convalescent patients' positive SARS-CoV-2 PCR tests fell between March and December 2020, which was before the Alpha, Beta and Delta variants emerged in the United States. PBMCs were cultured at roughly 1.8 million per well in IMDM supplemented with approximately 5% human AB serum and around 10 IU/ml IL-2, with about 9 ug/ml peptide pools added. On days 3 and 7, half of the culture medium was replaced with fresh IL-2-containing medium. After 10 days of culture, CD4+ T cells were isolated by negative selection with the EasySep CD4+ T cell isolation kit. Ficoll-Paque Plus gradient centrifugation was used to isolate PBMCs from whole blood, and the isolated PBMCs were then either used fresh or cryopreserved at -140C. Culture conditions were generally each tested in triplicate wells.

This clonotype counts as medium-sized (0.01 to 0.1%). Its antigen target is currently unknown. No per-base quality is available; no much larger clone lies one base away. Via the germline V gene, CDR1 is SGHTA and CDR2 FQGNSA. The CDR3 numbers 14 residues from cysteine through phenylalanine. Only the CDR3 DNA stays, 42 bases, in frame from base 1. V trim: 5 bases; J trim: 4 bases; unmatched bases: 7. This TCR was recovered from a human donor who had recovered from COVID-19. The sample consisted of CD4+ T cells from blood, cultured in vitro, taken about 7 months after SARS-CoV-2 vaccination. This chain is built from TRBV7-2 and TRBJ2-7, and TRBD2 matches 8 of the central bases. The CDR3 region has the sequence CASSPGLVSYEQYF. The nucleotides are TGTGCCAGCAGCCCGGGACTAGTTTCGTACGAGCAGTACTTC. With the rest looked up from the reference TRBV7-2 and TRBJ2-7 genes rather than sequenced, the full variable domain is GAGVSQSPSNKVTEKGKDVELRCDPISGHTALYWYRQSLGQGLEFLIYFQGNSAPDKSGLPSDRFSAERTGGSVSTLTIQRTQQEDSAVYLCASSPGLVSYEQYFGPGTRLTVT.